The clone carrying this TCR beta chain was detected ten times or more. Its antigen is still unknown. This CDR3 contains 12 residues. The V gene end was trimmed by 5 bases and the J gene end by 7 bases; junction bases not matched to a gene: 1. The germline V gene has CDR1 MNHEY and CDR2 SVGEGT. These data come from a study of T-cell reconstitution after alpha-beta-depleted transplantation in children. General study results and limits: Several patients had high TCRbeta diversity at day 60; it came from surviving recipient T cells and thymic progenitors. As was reported, about two months after transplant, alpha-beta T cells came from several hundred expanded graft clones.

A TCRbeta library incorporating unique molecular identifiers was prepared. One entry per CDR3 protein, called by TCRdb with MiXCR from the PCR reads. The data show 300,000 to 350,000 distinct CDR3 sequences, around 15% seen once. The chain is built from TRBV6-2 or TRBV6-3 and TRBJ1-1; 10 nucleotides match TRBD1. The material sequenced was PBMCs, mostly from graft donor cells, taken 360 days after TCRalphabeta/CD19-depleted stem cell transplant. The receptor was derived from a male patient between 2 and 10 years old who had a stem cell transplant for acute lymphoblastic leukemia, so the T cells may come from the graft donor. DNA for the CDR3: TGTGCCAGCAGTGGACAGGGGGTTGAAGCTTTCTTT. Amino acids: CASSGQGVEAFF.